This record concerns one TCR beta chain sequence. The antigen this receptor binds is unknown. One base away there is no much larger clone; base qualities are not given. The data stem from a study of blood T cell repertoires in COVID-19 (dated by TCRdb to 2020 to 2022). Background for the entire study: The collaborator samples originated in the United States, Italy and Spain and spanned the acute and convalescent phases of COVID-19. Nearly every sample came with metadata listing a de-identified subject ID, COVID-19 status, age in years and sex. Subjects who had been exposed to COVID-19, were actively infected with it, or had recovered from it provided the deeply sampled blood TCRbeta repertoires that made up the dataset. The repertoires were released in a freely available public database intended as a resource for research on the immune response to SARS-CoV-2. The prospective study material was composed of cDNA or gDNA derived from T cells, B-cell-depleted T cells, or PBMCs. Samples came from the ongoing ImmuneRACE study (first 160 participants) plus 1,254 subjects from 6 global collaborators. Where HLA class I and class II types were available, the types were taken from metadata supplied by the sample provider, not from assay-based typing.

General conclusions and limits of the study: Clinical and demographic metadata were provided uncurated, with the amount varying by source and participant.

Whole blood was collected in K2EDTA tubes by collaborating institutions according to the institutions' own protocols. For TCRbeta analysis, collaborators shipped samples in one of three forms: frozen whole blood, isolated PBMCs, or DNA extracted from either of those sample types. TCRbeta CDR3 regions were amplified from genomic DNA by means of the immunoSEQ Assay, a bias-controlled multiplex PCR. Per the source publication's procedure: Within the assay, amplification of reference gene primers was used to estimate how many nucleated cells each sample contained. To quantify the absolute abundance of each unique TCRbeta CDR3 rearrangement, sequence reads were collapsed and filtered. For each sample, productive Simpson clonality was calculated by taking the square root of Simpson's diversity index across productive rearrangements. The table comes from immuneACCESS by way of TCRdb, which keeps in-frame sequences with V and J called. Part of the clones is missing from these tables; in studies checked, under half for an unresolved V gene and the rest for unknown reasons. D and trimming come from the DNA, and the V and J calls and clone size come from that table. The sample has hundreds of thousands of clones on record, 80% to 90% of them singletons. Jointly, the top ten make up about 4.2% of the sample.

This TCR derives from a man aged 35 to 55 with acute or convalescent COVID-19. Input material: peripheral blood.

The DNA sequence is TGTGCCAGCAGTGCAACTAGCGGGGTCTACAATGAGCAGTTCTTC. The translation is CASSATSGVYNEQFF. In this chain, TRBV2 is recombined with TRBJ2-1; 10 of the junction bases match TRBD2. Measured from the cysteine to the phenylalanine, the CDR3 is 15 residues long. CDR3 DNA is the only sequence kept; it has 45 bases, read in frame from the first base. Clipping removes 4 bases from V and 3 bases from J, with 3 as the unmatched junction base count. Looking up the germline V gene yields CDR1 SNHLY and CDR2 FYNNEI.